Each of the 13 T cell receptor beta chains below was sequenced from the same sample in a study of blood T cell repertoires in COVID-19. The method was immunoSEQ multiplex PCR; TCRdb's version includes in-frame clones alone and lacks a portion of them. The table shows some 700,000 clones, with 80% to 90% occurring only once. Sequencing was carried out using peripheral blood. Receptor source: a woman aged 18-29 years with acute or convalescent COVID-19.

This chain links TRBV6-1 with TRBJ2-4; TRBD2 agrees at 10 bases. CDR1 MNHNS and CDR2 SASEGT come from the germline V gene. The CDR3 runs 16 residues. The V gene end was trimmed by 6 bases and the J gene end by 1 base; junction bases not matched to a gene: 6. The CDR3: CASRESGGAAKNIQYF. CDR3 bases: TGTGCCAGCAGAGAAAGCGGGGGGGCCGCCAAAAACATTCAGTACTTC.

V usage is TRBV13 and J usage is TRBJ2-1, with 16 bases that match TRBD2. The CDR3 length is 19 residues. Germline CDR1 reads PRHDT; CDR2 reads FYEKMQ (reference sequence). The V and J ends lost 5 bases and 4 bases, in that order; junction bases with no gene match: 11. In DNA form, the CDR3 reads TGTGCCAGCAGCCCCGGGCCGGGACTAGCGGGGGGGCCGTACAATGAGCAGTTCTTC. Its protein product is CASSPGPGLAGGPYNEQFF.

This clone has only one observation. This chain links TRBV5-1 with TRBJ2-3; 10 nucleotides align to TRBD2. J was trimmed by 1 base and V by 3 bases; bases with no gene match: 5. The CDR3 runs to 16 residues. Germline V gene data show CDR1 as SGHRS and CDR2 as YFSETQ. CDR3 amino acids: CASSYISGGRTDTQYF. CDR3 bases: TGCGCCAGCAGCTACATTAGCGGGGGGCGCACAGATACGCAGTATTTT.

This rearrangement joins TRBV5-1 to TRBJ2-4; D is unclear. Between the trimmed V and J ends, which lost 4 bases and 1 base, there was a span of 6 bases. The CDR3 loop spans 13 amino acids. CDR1 is SGHRS, CDR2 YFSETQ, per germline. Here the CDR3 DNA reads TGCGCCAGCAGCCCCATTGCCAAAAACATTCAGTACTTC. It translates to CASSPIAKNIQYF.

This clone appeared once. The gene calls are TRBV2 and TRBJ2-1, with 10 bases aligning to TRBD2. The germline V gene encodes CDR1 SNHLY and CDR2 FYNNEI. This CDR3 is 14 amino acids long. Trimming cost V 8 bases and J 10 bases; bases outside gene matches: 11. CDR3 in amino acids: CASLLRLAGEEQFF. In DNA, the CDR3 is TGTGCCAGCCTGCTCCGACTAGCGGGTGAGGAGCAGTTCTTC.

This sequence joins TRBV5-1 and TRBJ1-3, with 9 bases lining up with TRBD1. V lost 6 bases to trimming and J lost 0 bases; unmatched junction nucleotides: 4. Germline V CDR1 and CDR2: SGHRS, YFSETQ. The CDR3 has 15 residues. CDR3 protein: CASKQGQGSGNTIYF. The CDR3, as DNA: TGCGCCAGCAAGCAGGGACAGGGCTCTGGAAACACCATATATTTT.

The CDR3 sequence: CASSPPPDQPQHF. The CDR3 DNA reads as TGTGCCAGCAGCCCACCCCCAGATCAGCCCCAGCATTTT. The chain couples TRBV28 to TRBJ1-5; D not certain. The CDR3 has 13 amino acids. Germline V gene data show CDR1 as MDHEN and CDR2 as SYDVKM. V gave up 6 bases and J gave up 5 bases, with 11 bases separating them.

The genes are TRBV27 and TRBJ1-5; 10 nucleotides align to TRBD1. Trimming removed 6 bases from V and 3 bases from J; junction bases left unmatched: 23. The V gene's germline CDR1 is MNHEY and CDR2 SMNVEV (reference sequence). The CDR3 runs to 21 residues. CDR3 amino acids: CASSCLLRDRGLEPHNQPQHF. In DNA, the CDR3 is TGTGCCAGCAGCTGCCTGCTCCGGGACAGGGGCTTAGAGCCCCACAATCAGCCCCAGCATTTT.

The V and J genes are TRBV5-1 and TRBJ2-1; a weak D match, TRBD2 (6 bases). The CDR3 contains 15 residues. In germline, CDR1 is SGHRS, CDR2 YFSETQ. Trimming took 0 bases from V and 6 from J, leaving 13 bases between them. The DNA of the CDR3 is TGCGCCAGCAGCTTGGCCGGGAGACACGGCAATGAGCAGTTCTTC. Its protein is CASSLAGRHGNEQFF.

The CDR3 reads CASSLDSTGSPLHF. The CDR3 bases are TGTGCCAGCAGCTTAGATTCGACGGGATCACCCCTCCACTTT. This chain connects TRBV7-9 to TRBJ1-6; D gene ambiguous. Trimming stripped 1 base from V and 10 bases from J, with 11 bases between. The CDR3 is made up of 14 amino acids. CDR1 and CDR2 from the germline V gene are SEHNR and FQNEAQ (reference sequence).

The chain recombines TRBV5-1 with TRBJ1-6, with TRBD1 identical over 8 bases. The CDR3 has 18 amino acids. Trimming removed 0 bases from V and 11 bases from J; junction bases left unmatched: 16. CDR1 and CDR2 (germline): SGHRS, YFSETQ. CDR3 loop: CASSLEVGRGLLGAPLHF. In nucleotides, the CDR3 is TGCGCCAGCAGCTTGGAGGTCGGCAGGGGGCTTTTAGGGGCACCCCTCCACTTT. Looking up the rest from reference TRBV5-1 and TRBJ1-6 gives the full variable domain: KAGVTQTPRYLIKTRGQQVTLSCSPISGHRSVSWYQQTPGQGLQFLFEYFSETQRNKGNFPGRFSGRQFSNSRSEMNVSTLELGDSALYLCASSLEVGRGLLGAPLHFGNGTRLTVT.

The rearrangement uses TRBV30 and TRBJ1-2; D uncertain. The CDR3 consists of 13 residues. Per the germline V gene, CDR1 is GTSNPN and CDR2 is SVGIG (reference sequence). Deletions cut 4 bases from V and 8 bases from J, with 17 bases between. The CDR3 loop reads CAWTQEAELGYTF. CDR3 nucleotides: TGTGCCTGGACCCAAGAAGCGGAGTTGGGCTACACCTTC.

This chain links TRBV2 with TRBJ2-3, with no clear D. The V end was cut by 0 bases, the J end by 1 base, with 5 bases between. CDR1 and CDR2 from the germline V gene are SNHLY and FYNNEI. The CDR3 consists of 14 residues. The CDR3 is CASSEARGTDTQYF. The CDR3 nucleotides read TGTGCCAGCAGTGAAGCTCGCGGCACAGATACGCAGTATTTT.